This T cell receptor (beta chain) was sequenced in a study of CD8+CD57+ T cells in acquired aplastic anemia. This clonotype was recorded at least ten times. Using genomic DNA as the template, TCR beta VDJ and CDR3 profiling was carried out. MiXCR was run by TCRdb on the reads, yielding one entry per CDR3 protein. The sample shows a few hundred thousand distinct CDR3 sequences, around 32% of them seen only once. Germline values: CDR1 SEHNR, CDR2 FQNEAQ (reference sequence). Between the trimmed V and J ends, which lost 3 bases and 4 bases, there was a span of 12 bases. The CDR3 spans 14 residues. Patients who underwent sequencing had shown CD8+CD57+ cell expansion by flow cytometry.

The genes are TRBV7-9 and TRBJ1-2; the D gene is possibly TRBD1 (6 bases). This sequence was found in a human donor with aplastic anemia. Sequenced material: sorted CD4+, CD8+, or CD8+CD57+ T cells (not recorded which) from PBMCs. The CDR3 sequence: CASSFSDRSYGYTF. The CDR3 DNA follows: TGTGCCAGCAGCTTCTCAGACAGGTCCTATGGCTACACCTTC.